A selection of T cell receptor beta chains follows, all from one sample in a study of T-cell memory formation after mild COVID-19. One entry per CDR3 protein, called by TCRdb with MiXCR from the 5' RACE reads. The sample consists of hundreds of thousands of distinct CDR3 sequences, 25% to 30% of them appearing once. Sequencing was carried out using PBMCs or a T cell subset sorted from them (not recorded which). The receptors were gathered from an adult woman who had mild COVID-19 (a few samples of this study predate the infection). Cell type and time point are not known. The CDR3 runs from the conserved cysteine through the conserved F or W. A D gene is named only where the DNA matches it firmly. Clone size is given for some rows only: seen once, a few or many times, or a class if the clone is expanded.

TRBJ2-2 TRBV20-1 few NA CSAKGVYTGELFF TGCAGTGCAAAAGGGGTTTACACCGGGGAGCTGTTTTTT
TRBJ1-1 TRBV7-6 NA NA CASSLRVAGTEAFF TGTGCCAGCAGCTTAAGGGTGGCGGGCACTGAAGCTTTCTTT
TRBJ1-1 TRBV27 NA NA CASSATGWAETEAFF TGTGCCAGCAGTGCGACGGGATGGGCAGAGACTGAAGCTTTCTTT
TRBJ2-5 TRBV2 NA NA CASTLPFRVETQYF TGTGCCAGCACGTTACCCTTCCGGGTAGAGACCCAGTACTTC
TRBJ2-1 TRBV9 NA TRBD2 CASSVGLAGGRNEQFF TGTGCCAGCAGCGTAGGCCTAGCGGGAGGTCGGAATGAGCAGTTCTTC
TRBJ1-5 TRBV19 NA NA CASSKRNSNQPQHF TGTGCCAGTAGTAAAAGAAATAGCAATCAGCCCCAGCATTTT
TRBJ2-5 TRBV9 few NA CASSVEGRVETQYF TGTGCCAGCAGCGTAGAAGGTCGGGTAGAGACCCAGTACTTC
TRBJ2-4 TRBV24-1 NA NA CATSEPGLGNIQYF TGTGCCACCAGTGAACCTGGCCTGGGCAACATTCAGTACTTC
TRBJ2-3 TRBV20-1 few NA CSVERSTDTQYF TGCAGTGTGGAGCGGAGCACAGATACGCAGTATTTT
TRBJ2-1 TRBV7-9 many NA CASSLGDPLNEQFF TGTGCCAGCAGCTTAGGGGACCCGCTTAATGAGCAGTTCTTC
TRBJ2-1 TRBV24-1 few TRBD2 CATSNSGTSSYNEQFF TGTGCCACCAGTAATAGCGGGACAAGCTCCTACAATGAGCAGTTCTTC
TRBJ2-4 TRBV5-1 many NA CASRSVGDIQYF TGCGCCAGCAGGAGTGTGGGTGACATTCAGTACTTC
TRBJ1-2 TRBV20-1 NA NA CSARTSGNYGYTF TGCAGTGCGAGAACCAGTGGGAACTATGGCTACACCTTC
TRBJ2-2 TRBV7-2 few TRBD1 CASSRGQGGTGELFF TGTGCCAGCAGCCGAGGACAGGGGGGTACCGGGGAGCTGTTTTTT
TRBJ2-7 TRBV15 few NA CATSRDSAYEQYF TGTGCCACCAGCAGAGATTCCGCCTACGAGCAGTACTTC
TRBJ1-4 TRBV12-3/TRBV12-4 NA NA CASSFYRREKLFF TGTGCCAGCAGTTTTTACAGGAGGGAAAAACTGTTTTTT
TRBJ2-3 TRBV7-9 few NA CASSLDSLTDTQYF TGTGCCAGCAGCTTAGACAGCCTAACAGATACGCAGTATTTT
TRBJ2-7 TRBV12-3/TRBV12-4 NA TRBD2 CASSLGLAGGEQYF TGTGCCAGCAGTTTAGGGCTAGCGGGAGGTGAGCAGTACTTC
TRBJ2-2 TRBV15 NA TRBD2 CATSGMGVGLAGTGELFF TGTGCCACCAGCGGGATGGGGGTAGGACTAGCGGGAACCGGGGAGCTGTTTTTT
TRBJ1-3 TRBV10-3 NA NA CAISEFGTIGNTIYF TGTGCCATCAGTGAGTTCGGGACAATTGGAAACACCATATATTTT
TRBJ2-1 TRBV6-6 few NA CASGPGGVAYNEQFF TGTGCCAGCGGCCCCGGAGGGGTCGCCTACAATGAGCAGTTCTTC
TRBJ2-7 TRBV5-1 few NA CASSLGTLSYEQYF TGCGCCAGCAGCCTCGGGACTCTCTCCTACGAGCAGTACTTC
TRBJ2-7 TRBV6-5 NA NA CASSSPRQASIYEQYF TGTGCCAGCAGTTCTCCTCGACAGGCCTCGATCTACGAGCAGTACTTC
TRBJ1-5 TRBV20-1 few TRBD1 CSASRQGAMNQPQHF TGCAGTGCTAGCAGGCAGGGGGCGATGAATCAGCCCCAGCATTTT
TRBJ2-1 TRBV20-1 NA NA CSARDRHSSYNEQFF TGCAGTGCTAGAGATCGACACAGCTCCTACAATGAGCAGTTCTTC
TRBJ1-2 TRBV11-2 NA NA CASSSPGHRLHGYTF TGTGCCAGCAGCTCCCCGGGACATCGGCTCCATGGCTACACCTTC
TRBJ2-7 TRBV7-6 few TRBD2 CASSARLAGEREQYF TGTGCCAGCAGCGCCAGACTAGCGGGAGAACGAGAGCAGTACTTC
TRBJ1-2 TRBV18 few NA CASSPPLGNYGYTF TGTGCCAGCTCACCACCGTTAGGGAACTATGGCTACACCTTC
TRBJ1-2 TRBV20-1 NA NA CSARQGYGYTF TGCAGTGCTAGACAGGGCTATGGCTACACCTTC
TRBJ2-3 TRBV29-1 NA TRBD2 CSVDGGRADTQYF TGCAGCGTTGATGGCGGGAGAGCAGATACGCAGTATTTT
TRBJ2-5 TRBV21-1 NA NA CASSTGREETQYF TGTGCCAGCAGCACAGGACGGGAAGAGACCCAGTACTTC
TRBJ2-2 TRBV9 NA NA CASSVKDGSNTGELFF TGTGCCAGCAGCGTAAAGGACGGATCGAACACCGGGGAGCTGTTTTTT
TRBJ2-5 TRBV12-3/TRBV12-4 few NA CASGSPVGETQYF TGTGCCAGCGGTTCCCCTGTCGGGGAGACCCAGTACTTC
TRBJ2-1 TRBV9 few TRBD1 CASSPWTGVYNEQFF TGTGCCAGCAGCCCATGGACAGGGGTCTACAATGAGCAGTTCTTC
TRBJ2-1 TRBV3-1 few NA CASSQVTGRRGHEQFF TGTGCCAGCAGCCAAGTAACGGGTCGGCGGGGCCATGAGCAGTTCTTC
TRBJ2-3 TRBV12-3/TRBV12-4 NA TRBD2 CASSLALGTSGLTDTQYF TGTGCCAGCAGTTTAGCATTAGGGACTAGCGGGCTTACAGATACGCAGTATTTT
TRBJ2-3 TRBV20-1 NA NA CSARTGDDTQYF TGCAGTGCTAGGACGGGAGATGATACGCAGTATTTT
TRBJ2-2 TRBV9 few NA CASSVEPSVVTGELFF TGTGCCAGCAGCGTAGAACCGAGCGTAGTCACCGGGGAGCTGTTTTTT
TRBJ1-6 TRBV9 NA NA CASSTRTENSPLHF TGTGCCAGCAGCACCCGGACAGAAAATTCACCCCTCCACTTT
TRBJ2-1 TRBV7-9 NA TRBD2 CASSFSGGNNEQFF TGTGCCAGCAGCTTTTCCGGGGGGAACAATGAGCAGTTCTTC
TRBJ1-3 TRBV20-1 few NA CSARDDRIFSGNTIYF TGCAGTGCTAGAGATGACAGGATATTCTCTGGAAACACCATATATTTT
TRBJ1-3 TRBV3-1 NA NA CASSQEDSGNTIYF TGTGCCAGCAGCCAAGAGGACTCTGGAAACACCATATATTTT
TRBJ1-3 TRBV5-6 NA NA CASSPGGPGNTIYF TGTGCCAGCAGCCCGGGGGGACCCGGAAACACCATATATTTT
TRBJ2-1 TRBV4-1 few TRBD2 CASSQVGLAGDEQFF TGCGCCAGCAGCCAAGTTGGACTAGCGGGCGATGAGCAGTTCTTC
TRBJ2-7 TRBV20-1 NA TRBD1 CSAIPGQGRLEQYF TGCAGTGCTATACCGGGACAGGGGCGTTTAGAGCAGTACTTC
TRBJ2-3 TRBV29-1 NA NA CSVALITDTQYF TGCAGCGTTGCCCTGATCACAGATACGCAGTATTTT
TRBJ2-5 TRBV7-8 NA NA CASSLRRIQETQYF TGTGCCAGCAGCTTACGCAGGATCCAAGAGACCCAGTACTTC
TRBJ1-5 TRBV3-1 NA NA CASSRYNQPQHF TGTGCCAGCAGCCGATACAATCAGCCCCAGCATTTT
TRBJ2-1 TRBV7-9 few NA CASSLRESRADEQFF TGTGCCAGCAGCCTTCGGGAGAGTCGGGCCGATGAGCAGTTCTTC
TRBJ1-1 TRBV30 NA NA CAEERVGTEAFF TGTGCCGAGGAAAGAGTGGGCACTGAAGCTTTCTTT
TRBJ2-1 TRBV15 few NA CATSRVGSMRNEQFF TGTGCCACCAGCAGAGTGGGGTCAATGAGGAATGAGCAGTTCTTC
TRBJ2-7 TRBV9 few NA CASSDSDGSYEQYF TGTGCCAGCAGCGACTCGGACGGCTCCTACGAGCAGTACTTC
TRBJ1-2 TRBV6-5 NA TRBD1 CATIPDRESYGYTF TGTGCCACCATCCCGGACAGGGAGAGCTATGGCTACACCTTC
TRBJ2-7 TRBV9 few TRBD2 CASSVEGSGPYEQYF TGTGCCAGCAGCGTAGAGGGTAGCGGGCCCTACGAGCAGTACTTC
TRBJ2-1 TRBV18 few NA CASSAPSGLQYNEQFF TGTGCCAGCTCAGCCCCGTCGGGACTCCAATACAATGAGCAGTTCTTC